Presented here are 15 T cell receptor beta chains from one specimen sequenced in a study of regulatory T cells in long-lasting Graves disease (dated by TCRdb to the early 2020s). Receptors were amplified or captured by multiplex PCR. The sequencer listed for this sample is Illumina HiSeq 4000. iRepertoire HTBI primers and Arm-PCR amplification of CDR3 regions were used to construct TCR beta libraries. Clones were called with MiXCR by TCRdb after fastp trimmed the public reads at Q25, and only in-frame beta chains were retained. Entries that share a CDR3 protein sequence are merged under the most common genes and DNA. This sample lists over 350,000 distinct CDR3 sequences; 15% were detected once. Approximately 8% of the sample is held by the ten biggest clonotypes. What this sample's time point label stands for: newly diagnosed GD, antithyroid drugs for less than 3 months. RNA was extracted from PBMCs in TRIzol for both TCR sequencing and RNA sequencing.

This sample was shared with a second study, whose subject was T cells in Graves' hyperthyroidism and ophthalmopathy.

This material consisted of peripheral blood mononuclear cells (PBMCs), taken at new diagnosis, from a patient treated with antithyroid drugs. The receptors stem from a woman in her thirties or forties with Graves disease. Donor details come from another sample of the same person, matched by shared clones.

The sample holds many counts of this clonotype. The chain employs TRBV30 and TRBJ2-7, with a tentative D call TRBD2 (6 bases). The germline gives CDR1 GTSNPN, CDR2 SVGIG (reference sequence). The length of the CDR3 is 14 residues. V was trimmed by 2 bases and J by 7 bases, leaving 18 bases between them. This CDR3 reads CAWSPRGTLREQYF. In DNA, the CDR3 is TGTGCCTGGAGTCCCCGGGGGACCCTCCGGGAGCAGTACTTC.

This clonotype showed up just a few times. The V gene is TRBV11-3, the J gene TRBJ2-7, with a weak D call TRBD1 (5 bases). V gave up 0 bases and J gave up 7 bases, with 13 bases separating them. Germline CDR1 and CDR2: SGHNT and YENEEA. The CDR3 spans 14 residues. The CDR3 sequence: CASSLDFSGYEQYF. The CDR3 region has the DNA TGTGCCAGCAGCTTAGATTTTTCAGGGTATGAGCAGTACTTC.

This clonotype has at least ten counts. The chain has TRBV19 and TRBJ2-2; 11 bases are a match to TRBD2. The V gene end was trimmed by 6 bases and the J gene end by 2 bases; junction bases not matched to a gene: 11. From germline, CDR1 is LNHDA and CDR2 SQIVND (reference sequence). The length of the CDR3 is 18 residues. CDR3 region: CASSPLGLAVLNTGELFF. The CDR3 bases are TGTGCCAGTAGCCCCCTGGGACTAGCGGTTCTTAACACCGGGGAGCTGTTTTTT. Full variable domain (remainder filled in from reference TRBV19 and TRBJ2-2): DGGITQSPKYLFRKEGQNVTLSCEQNLNHDAMYWYRQDPGQGLRLIYYSQIVNDFQKGDIAEGYSVSREKKESFPLTVTSAQKNPTAFYLCASSPLGLAVLNTGELFFGEGSRLTVL.

This clonotype has a handful of counts. The chain has TRBV11-2 and TRBJ2-5; D gene uncertain. Trimming removed 0 bases from V and 5 bases from J, with 7 bases in between. In germline, CDR1 is SGHAT, CDR2 FQNNGV. The CDR3 spans 13 residues. The CDR3, as DNA: TGTGCCAGCAGCTTAGACATGGGGGAGACCCAGTACTTC. Protein sequence: CASSLDMGETQYF.

This clonotype has a count of ten or more. The chain's CDR3 is CASSRPGAGMNEKLFF. CDR3 DNA: TGTGCCAGTAGTCGGCCCGGGGCAGGAATGAATGAAAAACTGTTTTTT. The rearrangement links TRBV19 to TRBJ1-4; tentatively, D is TRBD1 (5 bases). Germline V gives CDR1 LNHDA, CDR2 SQIVND (reference sequence). The V end lost 5 bases, the J end lost 5 bases, and 18 bases lay between the germline ends. This CDR3 comprises 16 residues. Complete variable domain (other parts from reference TRBV19 and TRBJ1-4): DGGITQSPKYLFRKEGQNVTLSCEQNLNHDAMYWYRQDPGQGLRLIYYSQIVNDFQKGDIAEGYSVSREKKESFPLTVTSAQKNPTAFYLCASSRPGAGMNEKLFFGSGTQLSVL.

This clonotype was found many times. The genes are TRBV20-1 and TRBJ1-1; D is possibly TRBD1 (5 bases). With 3 bases removed from V and 3 bases from J, the gap between germline ends came to 20 bases. The CDR3 totals 16 residues. In germline, CDR1 is DFQATT, CDR2 SNEGSKA (reference sequence). The CDR3 DNA sequence: TGCAGTGCTAGTCCCGGGGTGAAGAGGGACGACACTGAAGCTTTCTTT. Translated: CSASPGVKRDDTEAFF.

J is TRBJ2-2 and V is TRBV3-1, with a tentative D call TRBD2 (6 bases). V was clipped by 0 bases and J by 5 bases, with 13 bases between them. The CDR3 extends over 16 amino acids. Germline lookup yields CDR1 LGHDT and CDR2 YNNKEL (reference sequence). CDR3 amino acids: CASSQERLAATGELFF. In DNA form, the CDR3 reads TGTGCCAGCAGCCAAGAGAGGTTAGCGGCTACCGGGGAGCTGTTTTTT. The full variable domain, its missing parts supplied by reference TRBV3-1 and TRBJ2-2, is DTAVSQTPKYLVTQMGNDKSIKCEQNLGHDTMYWYKQDSKKFLKIMFSYNNKELIINETVPNRFSPKSPDKAHLNLHINSLELGDSAVYFCASSQERLAATGELFFGEGSRLTVL.

This clonotype was recorded at least ten times. This chain links TRBV7-9 with TRBJ2-5, with unresolved D. The germline V and J ends were trimmed by 1 base and 5 bases, with 20 bases remaining between them. This CDR3 spans 17 amino acids. Germline V gives CDR1 SEHNR, CDR2 FQNEAQ (reference sequence). CDR3 sequence: CASSLGYIGPNAETQYF. The CDR3 region has the DNA TGTGCCAGCAGCTTAGGGTACATAGGCCCCAATGCGGAGACCCAGTACTTC.

This chain uses TRBV20-1 with TRBJ1-1; 7 bases map to TRBD1. The CDR3 is 14 residues long. Germline V gene sequence: CDR1 DFQATT, CDR2 SNEGSKA (reference sequence). The J segment lost 5 bases and the V segment lost 2 bases, leaving 8 bases of the junction unmatched. The CDR3 bases are TGCAGTGCTAGAAAAACAGGGGAGGTGACTGAAGCTTTCTTT. Its protein product is CSARKTGEVTEAFF.

This clonotype occurred many times. The CDR3 DNA reads TGTGCCAGCAGCTTGGGGGACAGACCTGAAGCTTTCTTT. This gives the protein CASSLGDRPEAFF. This rearrangement joins TRBV5-6 to TRBJ1-1; TRBD1 matches at 7 bases. The V and J ends lost 0 bases and 6 bases, in that order; junction bases with no gene match: 2. The CDR3 consists of 13 residues. The germline CDR1 and CDR2 sequences are SGHDT and YYEEEE.

This clonotype was observed many times. V is TRBV2 and J is TRBJ2-7; perhaps TRBD2 as D (5 bases). CDR1 is SNHLY, CDR2 FYNNEI, per germline. The germline V and J ends were trimmed by 5 bases and 2 bases, with 13 bases remaining between them. The CDR3 totals 14 residues. The CDR3 loop reads CASSIRAVPYEQYF. The CDR3 bases are TGTGCCAGCAGTATCCGAGCGGTACCCTACGAGCAGTACTTC.

This clonotype was recorded many times. The chain combines TRBV7-2 with TRBJ1-4, with D maybe TRBD1 (5 bases). The CDR3 length is 13 residues. Germline V CDR1 and CDR2: SGHTA, FQGNSA. The V gene lost 5 bases and the J gene lost 12 bases, with 16 bases spanning the gap. The CDR3 spells CASSMGRRGELFF. The CDR3 region has the DNA TGTGCCAGCAGCATGGGTAGACGGGGGGAACTGTTTTTT.

This clonotype is a singleton in its sample. A much larger clone sits a single nucleotide away, making a read error possible. The CDR3 here is CASTRGGRNQPRHF. Written as DNA, the CDR3 is TGTGCCAGCACAAGGGGGGGGCGGAATCAGCCCCGGCATTTT. J is TRBJ1-5 and V is TRBV28; the D gene is possibly TRBD1 (6 bases). This CDR3 comprises 14 residues. CDR1 is MDHEN, CDR2 SYDVKM, per germline.

In its sample, this clonotype was seen many times. The chain is built from TRBV11-2 and TRBJ2-7; TRBD2 matches 7 bases. Germline V CDR1 and CDR2: SGHAT, FQNNGV. The CDR3 spans 17 residues. The V gene end was trimmed by 5 bases and the J gene end by 1 base; junction bases not matched to a gene: 14. CDR3 in amino acids: CASSGARTRLQSYEQYF. The CDR3 DNA is TGTGCCAGCAGCGGAGCACGGACTAGGCTTCAGTCCTACGAGCAGTACTTC.

The V gene is TRBV29-1, the J gene TRBJ2-3, with TRBD1 as a possible D gene (6 bases). V gave up 1 base and J gave up 0 bases, with 11 bases separating them. Germline V gene data show CDR1 as SQVTM and CDR2 as ANQGSEA. There are 15 residues in the CDR3. CDR3 nucleotide sequence: TGCAGCGTTGAAGGTCAAGGACAGAGCACAGATACGCAGTATTTT. The encoded protein is CSVEGQGQSTDTQYF.